This T cell receptor beta chain was sequenced for a study of CD8 T cells in Susac syndrome. Reverse transcription used roughly 0.45 to 1 ug RNA and random hexamers. An immunoSEQ multiplex PCR amplified TCR beta CDR3 over 54 Vbeta and 13 Jbeta. Each CDR3 protein is one row after TCRdb ran MiXCR on the immunoSEQ multiplex PCR reads. There are 400,000 or so distinct CDR3 sequences in the sample; 85% occur only once, and roughly 0.1% lies in the top ten. Unmatched junction bases numbered 2, after V lost 8 bases and J lost 1 base. CDR1 is MNHEY, CDR2 SMNVEV, per germline (reference sequence). The CDR3 extends over 13 amino acids.

The sequenced material came from CD8+ T cells from PBMCs. The genes are TRBV27 and TRBJ2-7, with 10 bases identical to TRBD2. This receptor was taken from a human donor with multiple sclerosis. The CDR3 loop is CASGLAESYEQYF. Written as DNA, the CDR3 is TGTGCCAGCGGACTAGCGGAATCCTACGAGCAGTACTTC.